These 27 T cell receptor beta chains share one sample of origin, sequenced in a study of T cell responses to AZD1222 COVID-19 vaccine. The assay was immunoSEQ multiplex PCR, and TCRdb's table has in-frame clones only and misses some. The sample lists 110,000 or so clones, roughly nine tenths occurring once. The sequencing used peripheral blood, collected on day 0 of AZD1222 vaccination. All receptors derive from an adult in good health.

This clone was recorded only once. This chain links TRBV6-9 with TRBJ1-5, with D hard to call. Trimming took off 6 bases at V and 0 bases at J, with 12 bases between the two ends. The CDR3 runs to 15 residues. Germline lookup yields CDR1 MNHGY and CDR2 SVAAGI. In DNA form, the CDR3 reads TGTGCCAGCAGGGGAAGGACGGGTAGCAATCAGCCCCAGCATTTT. Residues: CASRGRTGSNQPQHF.

This CDR3 is CASSLAGTPSSYGYTF. CDR3 DNA: TGTGCCAGCAGCTTAGCCGGGACACCCTCAAGCTATGGCTACACCTTC. The chain uses TRBV7-9 and TRBJ1-2, with TRBD1 as a possible D gene (6 bases). Trimming took off 0 bases at V and 4 bases at J, with 15 bases between the two ends. The germline V gene encodes CDR1 SEHNR and CDR2 FQNEAQ (reference sequence). The CDR3 runs 16 residues. The full variable domain, in which reference TRBV7-9 and TRBJ1-2 provide the parts outside the CDR3, is DTGVSQNPRHKITKRGQNVTFRCDPISEHNRLYWYRQTLGQGPEFLTYFQNEAQLEKSRLLSDRFSAERPKGSFSTLEIQRTEQGDSAMYLCASSLAGTPSSYGYTFGSGTRLTVV.

This rearrangement joins TRBV5-1 to TRBJ2-7; D gene uncertain. V lost 4 bases, J lost 7 bases, and 18 bases lay in between. The CDR3 loop spans 14 amino acids. Germline V gives CDR1 SGHRS, CDR2 YFSETQ. The CDR3 nucleotides are TGCGCCAGCAGCCCCGCTCGTCCTGGCCGGGAGCAGTACTTC. Its translation: CASSPARPGREQYF. Using reference TRBV5-1 and TRBJ2-7 for the parts outside the CDR3, the full variable domain is KAGVTQTPRYLIKTRGQQVTLSCSPISGHRSVSWYQQTPGQGLQFLFEYFSETQRNKGNFPGRFSGRQFSNSRSEMNVSTLELGDSALYLCASSPARPGREQYFGPGTRLTVT.

The chain joins TRBV3-1 (or the pseudogene TRBV3-2) to TRBJ1-6; D is unclear. Trimming cost V 1 base and J 3 bases, with 7 bases left between them. This CDR3 comprises 15 residues. Germline V CDR1 and CDR2: LGHDT, YNNKEL (reference sequence). The CDR3 reads CASSQGESYNSPLHF. CDR3 bases: TGTGCCAGCAGCCAAGGAGAGAGCTATAATTCACCCCTCCACTTT.

In its sample, this clone was seen once. The CDR3 nucleotides read TGTGCCAGCCAAGGAGGGGGTTCAGGCAATCAGCCCCAGCATTTT. This sequence encodes CASQGGGSGNQPQHF. V usage is TRBV18 and J usage is TRBJ1-5, with D possibly matching TRBD1 (6 bases). The CDR3 is made up of 15 amino acids. Germline loops: CDR1 KGHSH, CDR2 LQKENI. The V end lost 8 bases, the J end lost 2 bases, and 16 bases lay between the germline ends. Variable domain in full (rest from reference TRBV18 and TRBJ1-5): NAGVMQNPRHLVRRRGQEARLRCSPMKGHSHVYWYRQLPEEGLKFMVYLQKENIIDESGMPKERFSAEFPKEGPSILRIQQVVRGDSAAYFCASQGGGSGNQPQHFGDGTRLSIL.

This clone was counted a single time. The chain carries TRBV12-3 or TRBV12-4 and TRBJ2-7; D may correspond to TRBD1 or TRBD2 (5 bases each). The CDR3 spans 13 residues. The V end was cut by 4 bases, the J end by 3 bases, with 10 bases between. The CDR3 DNA is TGTGCCAGCAGTTCAGGGACCCTCTACGAGCAGTACTTC. Protein product: CASSSGTLYEQYF.

CDR3 amino acids: CATLGRGKDQPQHF. The CDR3 DNA sequence: TGTGCCACATTAGGCAGAGGGAAAGATCAGCCCCAGCATTTT. J is TRBJ1-5 and V is TRBV6-5; D is uncertain. Germline V gene lookup returns CDR1 MNHEY and CDR2 SVGAGI. The CDR3 runs to 14 residues. Trimming pared 10 bases from V and 5 bases from J, leaving 18 bases between.

The V and J genes are TRBV7-9 and TRBJ2-7; TRBD1 matches 10 bases. The V gene end was trimmed by 8 bases and the J gene end by 2 bases; junction bases not matched to a gene: 3. CDR1 SEHNR and CDR2 FQNEAQ come from the germline V gene (reference sequence). The CDR3 consists of 13 residues. In DNA, the CDR3 is TGTGCCAGCTCGGGACAGGGGACCTACGAGCAGTACTTC. This codes for CASSGQGTYEQYF.

The chain has TRBV7-3 and TRBJ1-1; a possible D gene is TRBD1 (5 bases). V was trimmed by 5 bases and J by 4 bases, leaving 23 bases between them. The CDR3 sequence is 17 residues long. The V gene's germline CDR1 is SGHTA and CDR2 FQGTGA. Here the CDR3 DNA reads TGTGCCAGCAGCCCAACGGGATATGGGGGGGAGGGCACTGAAGCTTTCTTT. Translation: CASSPTGYGGEGTEAFF.

The DNA for the CDR3 is TGTGCCTCACGAGGGATTGGGGGAACAAGGGAGGGCTACACCTTC. It specifies CASRGIGGTREGYTF. The V gene is TRBV6-5, the J gene TRBJ1-2, with D tentatively TRBD1 (5 bases). Trimming left V 11 bases short and J 8 bases short, with 27 bases between. This CDR3 region has 15 residues. Germline CDR1 is MNHEY and CDR2 is SVGAGI.

This clone has more than one count but fewer than ten. The gene calls are TRBV28 and TRBJ2-1; the D call may be TRBD1 or TRBD2 (6 bases each). The CDR3 runs to 19 residues. Deletions cut 3 bases from V and 8 bases from J, with 29 bases between. Per germline, CDR1 MDHEN and CDR2 SYDVKM. The CDR3 protein is CASSFKDRALAFIGDEQFF. In DNA form, the CDR3 reads TGTGCCAGCAGTTTCAAGGACAGAGCCCTAGCGTTTATTGGCGATGAGCAGTTCTTC.

In this sample, this clone turned up once. The chain links TRBV4-1 to TRBJ2-7; D is possibly TRBD1 (6 bases). From germline, CDR1 is MGHRA and CDR2 YSYEKL. The CDR3 extends over 15 amino acids. Trimming shortened V by 3 bases and J by 2 bases, and 14 bases separated the two germline ends. The CDR3 region is CASSHSQGSAYEQYF. In DNA, the CDR3 is TGCGCCAGCAGCCACTCACAGGGATCTGCCTACGAGCAGTACTTC.

The rearrangement links TRBV24-1 to TRBJ2-3, with 9 bases identical to TRBD1. The V gene's germline CDR1 is KGHDR and CDR2 SFDVKD. This CDR3 has 16 amino acids. J gave up 4 bases and V 4 bases, and 8 bases lay outside the gene matches. In DNA, the CDR3 is TGTGCCACCAGTGACCAGTACAGGGGGCTGTCAGATACGCAGTATTTT. Translated, it gives CATSDQYRGLSDTQYF.

The chain uses TRBV19 and TRBJ1-6; 7 nucleotides line up with TRBD1. From germline, CDR1 is LNHDA and CDR2 SQIVND (reference sequence). The CDR3 has 16 residues. Trimming cost V 5 bases and J 10 bases; bases outside gene matches: 14. CDR3 DNA sequence: TGTGCCAGTAGTCTTCTGGGGCAGGGGGGCGAGTCACCCCTCCACTTT. Translating gives CASSLLGQGGESPLHF. The complete variable domain, with remaining parts taken from reference TRBV19 and TRBJ1-6, reads DGGITQSPKYLFRKEGQNVTLSCEQNLNHDAMYWYRQDPGQGLRLIYYSQIVNDFQKGDIAEGYSVSREKKESFPLTVTSAQKNPTAFYLCASSLLGQGGESPLHFGNGTRLTVT.

The chain links TRBV5-1 to TRBJ2-7; no reliable D call. Looked up from germline, CDR1 is SGHRS and CDR2 is YFSETQ. V was pared by 3 bases and J by 3 bases, with 7 bases between. The CDR3 runs 12 residues. CDR3 DNA: TGCGCCAGCAGCTCCAACAGCTACGAGCAGTACTTC. This codes for CASSSNSYEQYF.

The chain employs TRBV2 and TRBJ1-1; D possibly corresponds to TRBD1 (5 bases). Trimming took off 6 bases at V and 1 base at J, with 9 bases between the two ends. The CDR3 sequence is 13 residues long. CDR1 is SNHLY, CDR2 FYNNEI, per germline. CDR3 in amino acids: CASRTTENTEAFF. The CDR3 nucleotides are TGTGCCAGCAGGACGACAGAGAACACTGAAGCTTTCTTT. Supplemented by reference TRBV2 and TRBJ1-1, the full variable domain reads EPEVTQTPSHQVTQMGQEVILRCVPISNHLYFYWYRQILGQKVEFLVSFYNNEISEKSEIFDDQFSVERPDGSNFTLKIRSTKLEDSAMYFCASRTTENTEAFFGQGTRLTVV.

In this sample, this clone turned up once. This rearrangement joins TRBV21-1 to TRBJ2-2; the D segment call TRBD2 is taken from the table without a DNA check. TRBV21-1 is a listed pseudogene. The length of the CDR3 is 15 residues. The CDR3 DNA is TGTGCCAGCAGAGGGGGGGATGATCTCACCGGGGAGCTGTTTTTT. Translated, it gives CASRGGDDLTGELFF.

This chain uses TRBV9 with TRBJ2-3; D uncertain. Trimming took 0 bases from V and 6 from J, leaving 8 bases between them. From germline, CDR1 is SGDLS and CDR2 YYNGEE. The CDR3 is made up of 13 amino acids. The CDR3 spells CASSVAPTDTQYF. The CDR3 DNA reads TGTGCCAGCAGCGTAGCCCCGACGGATACGCAGTATTTT.

The gene calls are TRBV10-3 and TRBJ1-5, with 11 bases fitting TRBD1. The CDR3 consists of 13 residues. From germline, CDR1 is ENHRY and CDR2 SYGVKD. The junction had 2 bases not matched to a gene; V was cut back by 6 bases and J by 7 bases. The DNA for the CDR3 is TGTGCCATCAGGGGACAGGGGGAACAGCCCCAGCATTTT. Translation: CAIRGQGEQPQHF.

This chain's CDR3 is CASSLTANTEAFF. The CDR3 DNA reads TGTGCCAGCTCACTTACAGCGAACACTGAAGCTTTCTTT. The J gene is TRBJ1-1, the V gene TRBV18; D is unresolved. Trimming left V 4 bases short and J 1 base short, with 7 bases between. CDR1 is KGHSH, CDR2 LQKENI, per germline. The CDR3 contains 13 residues.

The chain couples TRBV27 to TRBJ1-1; D gene uncertain. Per germline, CDR1 MNHEY and CDR2 SMNVEV (reference sequence). The CDR3 has 9 residues. The germline V and J ends were trimmed by 10 bases and 10 bases, with 10 bases remaining between them. CDR3 loop: CATVIRAFF. CDR3 nucleotide sequence: TGTGCCACGGTAATTAGAGCTTTCTTT.

The CDR3 here is CASSEISGGYNEQFF. For the CDR3, the DNA is TGTGCCAGCAGTGAAATTTCCGGGGGCTACAATGAGCAGTTCTTC. The rearrangement joins TRBV25-1 to TRBJ2-1; D possibly corresponds to TRBD2 (6 bases). Trimming removed 2 bases from V and 3 bases from J, with 11 bases in between. Germline values: CDR1 MGHDK, CDR2 SYGVNS. The CDR3 sequence is 15 residues long. Supplemented by reference TRBV25-1 and TRBJ2-1, the full variable domain reads EADIYQTPRYLVIGTGKKITLECSQTMGHDKMYWYQQDPGMELHLIHYSYGVNSTEKGDLSSESTVSRIRTEHFPLTLESARPSHTSQYLCASSEISGGYNEQFFGPGTRLTVL.

The chain joins TRBV6-2 or TRBV6-3 to TRBJ1-2; D call uncertain. Germline V gives CDR1 MNHEY, CDR2 SVGEGT. The CDR3 is made up of 17 amino acids. Trimming left V 2 bases short and J 3 bases short, with 19 bases between. The CDR3 sequence is CASSYQRLDGRDYGYTF. The CDR3 nucleotides read TGTGCCAGCAGTTACCAACGCCTCGACGGGCGGGACTATGGCTACACCTTC.

This clone was recorded once. The rearrangement joins TRBV5-1 to TRBJ2-2, with unresolved D. V shed 2 bases and J shed 2 bases, with 1 base lying between them. CDR1 and CDR2 (germline): SGHRS, YFSETQ. The CDR3 is made up of 12 amino acids. The DNA for the CDR3 is TGCGCCAGCAGCTTAAACACCGGGGAGCTGTTTTTT. Residues: CASSLNTGELFF.

This sequence joins TRBV3-1 (or the pseudogene TRBV3-2) and TRBJ1-2, with 10 bases lining up with TRBD1. The ends lost 5 bases at V and 7 bases at J; junction bases unmatched: 7. Germline assignment: CDR1 LGHDT and CDR2 YNNKEL (reference sequence). The CDR3 covers 14 residues. CDR3 sequence: CASSSRQGASGYTF. Written as DNA, the CDR3 is TGTGCCAGCAGCTCCCGACAGGGGGCAAGTGGCTACACCTTC.

This clone occurred a few times. The V and J genes are TRBV10-3 and TRBJ1-5; no clear D gene. Trimming shortened V by 0 bases and J by 4 bases, and 7 bases separated the two germline ends. The CDR3 runs 14 residues. Germline loops: CDR1 ENHRY, CDR2 SYGVKD. This CDR3 is CAISESMTNQPQHF. DNA for the CDR3: TGTGCCATCAGTGAGTCGATGACTAATCAGCCCCAGCATTTT.

The sample holds one count of this clone. The V call is TRBV6-5, the J call TRBJ2-7; D is ambiguous. The V and J ends lost 5 bases and 2 bases respectively, with 13 bases between them. The germline V gene has CDR1 MNHEY and CDR2 SVGAGI. This CDR3 has 14 amino acids. The CDR3 DNA sequence: TGTGCCAGCAGTCCTACTGGACCAGCCTACGAGCAGTACTTC. It specifies CASSPTGPAYEQYF.